This passage covers 17 T cell receptor beta chains from one sample sequenced in a study of shared clonotypes between healthy human individuals. Sequencing used immunoSEQ multiplex PCR; TCRdb keeps in-frame clones, though not all of them. The sample yields fewer than 700,000 clones, roughly 79% seen once. Material for sequencing was PBMCs. The receptors stem from a middle-aged woman in good health. Some clones in this sample may be carry-over from other donors' samples.

The chain has TRBV27 and TRBJ2-5, with D perhaps TRBD1 or TRBD2 (5 bases each). This CDR3 region has 13 residues. Trimming left V 5 bases short and J 7 bases short, with 14 bases between. Germline lookup yields CDR1 MNHEY and CDR2 SMNVEV (reference sequence). The CDR3, as DNA: TGTGCCAGCAGTCGAGGGGCATTAGGGACCCAGTACTTC. Its translation is CASSRGALGTQYF.

The chain joins TRBV29-1 to TRBJ2-1; TRBD1 matches at 10 bases. Germline CDR1 SQVTM, CDR2 ANQGSEA. Unmatched junction bases numbered 15, after V lost 7 bases and J lost 9 bases. The CDR3 extends over 15 amino acids. The CDR3 sequence: CSAIPGQGFLGEQFF. CDR3 DNA sequence: TGCAGCGCAATCCCGGGACAGGGGTTCTTGGGTGAGCAGTTCTTC.

This chain links TRBV5-4 with TRBJ2-3, with D possibly matching TRBD1 (6 bases). Germline lookup yields CDR1 SGHNT and CDR2 YYREEE (reference sequence). CDR3 length equals 14 residues. Trimming took off 4 bases at V and 5 bases at J, with 14 bases between the two ends. The CDR3, as DNA: TGTGCCAGCAGCAACCAGGGGACGGGAGATACGCAGTATTTT. This sequence encodes CASSNQGTGDTQYF.

The rearrangement joins TRBV6-1 to TRBJ2-7, with 10 bases that match TRBD2. Germline V lookup: CDR1 MNHNS, CDR2 SASEGT. V trimming: 6 bases; J trimming: 4 bases; junction bases outside the gene matches: 9. The CDR3 is made up of 15 amino acids. The CDR3 loop is CASRTSSGSSYEQYF. The CDR3, as DNA: TGTGCCAGCAGGACCTCTAGCGGGAGTAGTTACGAGCAGTACTTC.

This clone has a single count. V is TRBV7-2 and J is TRBJ2-2; 10 nucleotides match TRBD2. CDR1 and CDR2 from the germline V gene are SGHTA and FQGNSA. V lost 5 bases to trimming and J lost 4 bases; unmatched junction nucleotides: 4. This CDR3 comprises 15 residues. The CDR3 loop is CASSRLAGVTGELFF. The CDR3, as DNA: TGTGCCAGCAGCCGCCTAGCGGGAGTCACCGGGGAGCTGTTTTTT.

The chain uses TRBV7-3 and TRBJ2-1, with TRBD2 matching over 10 bases. Germline V gene data show CDR1 as SGHTA and CDR2 as FQGTGA. The ends lost 4 bases at V and 4 bases at J; junction bases unmatched: 1. The length of the CDR3 is 14 residues. In DNA, the CDR3 is TGTGCCAGCAGCTATAGCGGGAGGTACAATGAGCAGTTCTTC. Its translation is CASSYSGRYNEQFF.

CDR3 residues: CSVVGARYGYTF. In DNA, the CDR3 is TGCAGCGTTGTGGGGGCCCGTTATGGCTACACCTTC. The chain combines TRBV29-1 with TRBJ1-2; the D gene is possibly TRBD1 (6 bases). Deletions cut 4 bases from V and 5 bases from J, with 11 bases between. The CDR3 is 12 residues long. CDR1 and CDR2 (germline): SQVTM, ANQGSEA. Based on the CDR3 plus reference TRBV29-1 and TRBJ1-2, the full variable domain is SAVISQKPSRDICQRGTSLTIQCQVDSQVTMMFWYRQQPGQSLTLIATANQGSEATYESGFVIDKFPISRPNLTFSTLTVSNMSPEDSSIYLCSVVGARYGYTFGSGTRLTVV.

In its sample, this clone was seen once. A much larger clone lies a single base off, so this may be a read error. The chain is built from TRBV7-9 and TRBJ2-2, with D unresolved. Per the germline V gene, CDR1 is SEHNR and CDR2 is FQNEAQ (reference sequence). The CDR3 is 13 amino acids. The CDR3: CSSKSINTGELFF. In DNA form, the CDR3 reads TGTTCCAGCAAGTCCATAAACACCGGGGAGCTGTTTTTT.

This clone occurred once. This chain uses TRBV28 with TRBJ1-1; D remains unclear. Germline V gene lookup returns CDR1 MDHEN and CDR2 SYDVKM. CDR3 length equals 13 residues. Trimming cost V 4 bases and J 1 base, with 7 bases left between them. The CDR3 bases are TGTGCCAGCAGTTCCCCAGCGAACACTGAAGCTTTCTTT. Encoded protein: CASSSPANTEAFF. The full variable domain, with the rest looked up from reference TRBV28 and TRBJ1-1, is DVKVTQSSRYLVKRTGEKVFLECVQDMDHENMFWYRQDPGLGLRLIYFSYDVKMKEKGDIPEGYSVSREKKERFSLILESASTNQTSMYLCASSSPANTEAFFGQGTRLTVV.

The CDR3 nucleotides read TGTGCCAGCAGTGAAGCTTTGGGGCCCCCGGGGGAGCTGTTTTTT. It specifies CASSEALGPPGELFF. This chain links TRBV2 with TRBJ2-2; TRBD1 might be the D (5 bases). The length of the CDR3 is 15 residues. V lost 0 bases and J 8 bases, leaving 13 bases between the germline ends. Germline V gives CDR1 SNHLY, CDR2 FYNNEI.

This chain uses TRBV7-6 with TRBJ2-5, with TRBD1 matching over 8 bases. Germline CDR1 and CDR2: SGHVS and FNYEAQ. The trim removed 2 bases at V and 0 bases at J, leaving 2 bases unmatched. The CDR3 covers 15 residues. CDR3 coding DNA: TGTGCCAGCAGCTTAAGGACAGGGTACCAAGAGACCCAGTACTTC. It is translated as CASSLRTGYQETQYF.

For the CDR3, the DNA is TGTGCCAGCAGCTTAGTGGTACCTAGCGGGAACAATGAGCAGTTCTTC. This gives the protein CASSLVVPSGNNEQFF. V gene TRBV7-8 combines with J gene TRBJ2-1; 9 nucleotides match TRBD2. This CDR3 is 16 amino acids long. Per germline, CDR1 SGHVS and CDR2 FQNEAQ. After removal of 1 base from V and 5 bases from J, the junction contained 6 bases not matched to a gene.

This clone was seen just once. This chain joins TRBV7-9 and TRBJ2-5, with 7 bases that match TRBD2. V was pared by 5 bases and J by 5 bases, with 11 bases of the junction left unmatched. The CDR3 loop spans 15 amino acids. CDR1 is SEHNR and CDR2 is FQNEAQ in the germline V gene (reference sequence). CDR3 residues: CASSPRAGPRETQYF. The CDR3 nucleotides read TGTGCCAGCAGCCCCCGAGCGGGACCCCGGGAGACCCAGTACTTC. Full variable domain (remainder filled in from reference TRBV7-9 and TRBJ2-5): DTGVSQNPRHKITKRGQNVTFRCDPISEHNRLYWYRQTLGQGPEFLTYFQNEAQLEKSRLLSDRFSAERPKGSFSTLEIQRTEQGDSAMYLCASSPRAGPRETQYFGPGTRLLVL.

This clone occurred a few times. V and J are TRBV28 and TRBJ1-3; D is unclear. Trimming shortened V by 3 bases and J by 2 bases, and 5 bases separated the two germline ends. Looked up from germline, CDR1 is MDHEN and CDR2 is SYDVKM. CDR3 length equals 13 residues. In nucleotides, the CDR3 is TGTGCCAGCAGTTTCCGAACTGGAAACACCATATATTTT. This codes for CASSFRTGNTIYF.

This clone was observed many times. V usage is TRBV5-1 and J usage is TRBJ1-1; 9 bases align to TRBD1. The CDR3 runs 15 residues. Germline trimming cut 3 bases from V and 2 bases from J; bases unmatched to any gene: 5. Germline lookup yields CDR1 SGHRS and CDR2 YFSETQ. CDR3 sequence: CASSSWTGDNTEAFF. CDR3 nucleotide sequence: TGCGCCAGCAGCTCCTGGACAGGGGATAACACTGAAGCTTTCTTT.

The V call is TRBV10-2, the J call TRBJ2-7; perhaps TRBD2 as D (6 bases). The germline V gene encodes CDR1 WSHSY and CDR2 SAAADI. This CDR3 has 14 residues. V was shortened by 3 bases and J by 6 bases, with 15 bases between the two germline ends. The CDR3 is CASSDSTEGFEQYF. DNA for the CDR3: TGCGCCAGCAGTGACTCGACGGAGGGATTCGAGCAGTACTTC.

This clone was found a few times. A read error may account for a junction end that differs from germline. V and J are TRBV5-1 and TRBJ1-2; TRBD1 aligns across 7 bases. Germline-derived CDR1 and CDR2 are SGHRS and YFSETQ. The CDR3 sequence is 13 residues long. The CDR3 protein is CANSPRGQYGYTF. CDR3 sequence (DNA): TGCGCCAACAGCCCCCGGGGACAGTATGGCTACACCTTC.